This entry lists 14 T cell receptor beta chains sequenced from one sample in a study of cytomegalovirus exposure and HLA in healthy donors. Amplification used 60 Vbeta primers and 13 Jbeta primers. Profiling relied on immunoSEQ multiplex PCR, and the TCRdb table lists in-frame clones only, not all of them. The top ten hold 20% to 25% of the sample, which has tens of thousands of clones, more than 60% seen once. The specimen sequenced was PBMCs. The receptors shown here come from a man aged 50 to 59 in good health and CMV-seropositive.

This chain joins TRBV28 and TRBJ1-5, with D perhaps matching TRBD1 (6 bases). V was pared by 7 bases and J by 0 bases, with 13 bases between. The length of the CDR3 is 15 residues. The germline gives CDR1 MDHEN, CDR2 SYDVKM. The CDR3 DNA reads as TGTGCCAGCACCTTACAGGGTTATAGCAATCAGCCCCAGCATTTT. This codes for CASTLQGYSNQPQHF.

V gene TRBV5-1 combines with J gene TRBJ2-1; 9 bases match TRBD2. This CDR3 is 15 amino acids long. Germline trimming cut 0 bases from V and 5 bases from J; bases unmatched to any gene: 3. The germline V gene encodes CDR1 SGHRS and CDR2 YFSETQ. CDR3 residues: CASSLVASGDNEQFF. Written as DNA, the CDR3 is TGCGCCAGCAGCTTGGTGGCTAGCGGGGACAATGAGCAGTTCTTC.

The V call is TRBV2, the J call TRBJ2-7; D not resolved. The germline V gene has CDR1 SNHLY and CDR2 FYNNEI. This CDR3 has 11 amino acids. V lost 6 bases and J 2 bases, leaving 5 bases between the germline ends. The CDR3 region has the DNA TGTGCCAGCAGCCCCGCCTACGAGCAGTACTTC. This sequence encodes CASSPAYEQYF.

This clone was detected only a few times. V gene TRBV2 combines with J gene TRBJ2-5; 10 bases agree with TRBD1. CDR1 SNHLY and CDR2 FYNNEI come from the germline V gene. The CDR3 is made up of 16 amino acids. Germline trimming cut 4 bases from V and 2 bases from J; bases unmatched to any gene: 7. CDR3 protein: CASSGQTGGGQETQYF. The CDR3 DNA sequence: TGTGCCAGCAGTGGGCAGACAGGGGGCGGGCAAGAGACCCAGTACTTC.

This clone came up a few times. The genes are TRBV7-3 and TRBJ1-1; no firm D call. V was clipped by 1 base and J by 3 bases, with 9 bases between them. Germline V lookup: CDR1 SGHTA, CDR2 FQGTGA. This CDR3 has 14 amino acids. The CDR3 spells CASSLRAGDTEAFF. The CDR3 region has the DNA TGTGCCAGCAGCTTAAGGGCCGGGGACACTGAAGCTTTCTTT.

The rearrangement uses TRBV15 and TRBJ2-5; D uncertain. The CDR3 runs 16 residues. The V gene's germline CDR1 is LNHNV and CDR2 YYDKDF (reference sequence). V shed 0 bases and J shed 2 bases, with 13 bases lying between them. This CDR3 reads CATSRDLSNSQETQYF. The CDR3 bases are TGTGCCACCAGCAGAGATCTTTCGAACAGTCAAGAGACCCAGTACTTC. The variable domain in full, completed from reference TRBV15 and TRBJ2-5, reads DAMVIQNPRYQVTQFGKPVTLSCSQTLNHNVMYWYQQKSSQAPKLLFHYYDKDFNNEADTPDNFQSRRPNTSFCFLDIRSPGLGDTAMYLCATSRDLSNSQETQYFGPGTRLLVL.

The chain combines TRBV29-1 with TRBJ1-1, with D possibly being TRBD1 (5 bases). Between the trimmed V and J ends, which lost 7 bases and 1 base, there was a span of 10 bases. The CDR3 spans 12 residues. Germline lookup yields CDR1 SQVTM and CDR2 ANQGSEA. CDR3 amino acids: CSAQGWNTEAFF. CDR3 DNA sequence: TGCAGCGCCCAGGGCTGGAACACTGAAGCTTTCTTT.

This chain links TRBV6-5 with TRBJ2-7; unclear D gene. V lost 4 bases and J lost 0, with 7 bases in between. This CDR3 is built from 13 residues. The V gene's germline CDR1 is MNHEY and CDR2 SVGAGI. CDR3 nucleotide sequence: TGTGCCAGCAGTTGGGCACACTCCTACGAGCAGTACTTC. Amino acids: CASSWAHSYEQYF.

The chain carries TRBV30 and TRBJ2-1, with 7 bases aligning to TRBD1. Germline V lookup: CDR1 GTSNPN, CDR2 SVGIG (reference sequence). Trimming at V came to 2 bases and at J to 8 bases, leaving 12 bases not matched to a gene. The CDR3 is 15 amino acids. The CDR3 DNA reads TGTGCCTGGAGTTACAGGGGCCCACCAACGGATGAGCAGTTCTTC. It is translated as CAWSYRGPPTDEQFF.

This chain uses TRBV7-9 with TRBJ1-3; D ambiguous. This CDR3 is 13 amino acids long. Germline CDR1 SEHNR, CDR2 FQNEAQ (reference sequence). Trimming took off 8 bases at V and 0 bases at J, with 8 bases between the two ends. The CDR3 DNA sequence: TGTGCCAGCCATCGGGACTCTGGAAACACCATATATTTT. Translating it yields CASHRDSGNTIYF.

V is TRBV18 and J is TRBJ1-1, with 8 bases lining up with TRBD1. The V gene's germline CDR1 is KGHSH and CDR2 LQKENI. The junction had 4 bases not matched to a gene; V was cut back by 6 bases and J by 1 base. The CDR3 consists of 14 residues. The CDR3 sequence: CASSRGTGNTEAFF. DNA for the CDR3: TGTGCCAGCTCCCGCGGGACAGGGAACACTGAAGCTTTCTTT.

The rearrangement links TRBV30 to TRBJ1-5, with a weak D call TRBD1 (5 bases). The CDR3 sequence is 14 residues long. Trimming stripped 0 bases from V and 7 bases from J, with 13 bases between. The germline V gene has CDR1 GTSNPN and CDR2 SVGIG (reference sequence). CDR3 nucleotides: TGTGCCTGGAGTGTTGGCAGGGAAGACCAGCCCCAGCATTTT. Encoded protein: CAWSVGREDQPQHF.

The chain combines TRBV20-1 with TRBJ1-1, with D hard to call. V lost 3 bases and J lost 6, with 8 bases in between. There are 11 residues in the CDR3. The germline gives CDR1 DFQATT, CDR2 SNEGSKA (reference sequence). CDR3 protein: CSARSRAEAFF. The CDR3 region has the DNA TGCAGTGCTAGGAGCCGGGCTGAAGCTTTCTTT.

This rearrangement joins TRBV5-6 to TRBJ2-7, with TRBD1 matching 7 bases. The CDR3 has 14 amino acids. Germline CDR1 reads SGHDT; CDR2 reads YYEEEE. The V and J ends lost 4 bases and 1 base, in that order; junction bases with no gene match: 5. The CDR3 here is CASSRGDSSYEQYF. CDR3 nucleotides: TGTGCCAGCAGCAGAGGGGACAGTTCCTACGAGCAGTACTTC.